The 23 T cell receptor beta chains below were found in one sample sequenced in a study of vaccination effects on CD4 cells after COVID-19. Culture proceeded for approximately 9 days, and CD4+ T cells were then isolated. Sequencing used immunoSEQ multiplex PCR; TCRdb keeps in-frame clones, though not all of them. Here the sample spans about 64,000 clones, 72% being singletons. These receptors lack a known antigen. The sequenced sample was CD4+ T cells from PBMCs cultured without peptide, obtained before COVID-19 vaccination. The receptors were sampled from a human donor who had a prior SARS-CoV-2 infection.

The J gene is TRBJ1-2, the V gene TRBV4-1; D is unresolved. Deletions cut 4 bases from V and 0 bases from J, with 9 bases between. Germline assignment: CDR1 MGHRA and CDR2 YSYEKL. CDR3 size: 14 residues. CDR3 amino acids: CASSPLDPNYGYTF. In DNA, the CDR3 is TGCGCCAGCAGCCCCCTGGATCCTAACTATGGCTACACCTTC.

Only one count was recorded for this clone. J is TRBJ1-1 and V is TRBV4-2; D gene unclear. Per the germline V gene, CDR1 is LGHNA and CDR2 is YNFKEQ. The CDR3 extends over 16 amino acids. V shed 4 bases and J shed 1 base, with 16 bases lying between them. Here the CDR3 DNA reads TGTGCCAGCAGCCTAGACTATGGTCGGACGAACACTGAAGCTTTCTTT. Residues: CASSLDYGRTNTEAFF.

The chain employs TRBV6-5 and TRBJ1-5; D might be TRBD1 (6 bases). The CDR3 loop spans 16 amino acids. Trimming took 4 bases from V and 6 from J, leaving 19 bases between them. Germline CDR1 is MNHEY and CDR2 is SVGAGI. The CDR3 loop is CASSSGQPDGLQPQHF. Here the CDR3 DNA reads TGTGCCAGCAGTTCCGGACAGCCTGATGGGCTTCAGCCCCAGCATTTT.

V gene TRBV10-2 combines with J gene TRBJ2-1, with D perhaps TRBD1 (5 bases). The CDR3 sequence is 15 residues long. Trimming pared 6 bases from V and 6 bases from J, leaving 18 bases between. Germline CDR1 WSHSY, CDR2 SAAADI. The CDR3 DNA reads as TGCGCCAGCAGCCGAAGGATGACAGCGATCAATGAGCAGTTCTTC. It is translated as CASSRRMTAINEQFF.

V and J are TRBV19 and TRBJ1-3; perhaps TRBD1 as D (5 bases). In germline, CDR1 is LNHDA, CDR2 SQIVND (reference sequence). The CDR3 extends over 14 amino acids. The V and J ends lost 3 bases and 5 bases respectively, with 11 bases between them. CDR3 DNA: TGTGCCAGTAGTATTGGAGGGGCCAGAAACACCATATATTTT. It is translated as CASSIGGARNTIYF.

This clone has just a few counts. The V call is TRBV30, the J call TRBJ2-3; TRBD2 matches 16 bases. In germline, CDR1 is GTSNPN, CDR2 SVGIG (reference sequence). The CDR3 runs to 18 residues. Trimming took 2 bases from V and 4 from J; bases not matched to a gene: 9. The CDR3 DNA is TGTGCCTGGAGTACACCGGGACTAGCGGGAGGGCTTCCAGATACGCAGTATTTT. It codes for CAWSTPGLAGGLPDTQYF.

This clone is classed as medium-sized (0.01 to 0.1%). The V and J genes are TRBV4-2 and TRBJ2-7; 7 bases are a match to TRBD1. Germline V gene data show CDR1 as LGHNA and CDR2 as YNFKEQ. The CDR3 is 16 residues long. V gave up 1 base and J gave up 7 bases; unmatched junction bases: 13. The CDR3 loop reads CASSQGPGQSTWEQYF. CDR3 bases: TGTGCCAGCAGCCAAGGCCCGGGACAGAGTACGTGGGAGCAGTACTTC.

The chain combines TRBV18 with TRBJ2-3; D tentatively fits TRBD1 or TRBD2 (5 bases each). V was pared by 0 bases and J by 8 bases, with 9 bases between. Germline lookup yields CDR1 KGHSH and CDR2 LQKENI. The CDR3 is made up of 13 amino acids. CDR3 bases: TGTGCCAGCTCACCACCGGGTGGGGGTACGCAGTATTTT. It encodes CASSPPGGGTQYF.

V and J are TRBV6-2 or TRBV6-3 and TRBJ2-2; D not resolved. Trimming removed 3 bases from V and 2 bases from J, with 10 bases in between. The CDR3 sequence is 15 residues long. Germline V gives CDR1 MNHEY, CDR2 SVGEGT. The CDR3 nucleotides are TGTGCCAGCAGTTATTTTCTACGAAACACCGGGGAGCTGTTTTTT. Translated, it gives CASSYFLRNTGELFF.

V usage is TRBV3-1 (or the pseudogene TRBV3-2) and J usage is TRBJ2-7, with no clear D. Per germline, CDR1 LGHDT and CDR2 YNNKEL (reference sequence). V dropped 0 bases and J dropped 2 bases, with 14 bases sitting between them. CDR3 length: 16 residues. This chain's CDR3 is CASSQDLVQATYEQYF. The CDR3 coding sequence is TGTGCCAGCAGCCAAGATCTCGTCCAGGCCACCTACGAGCAGTACTTC.

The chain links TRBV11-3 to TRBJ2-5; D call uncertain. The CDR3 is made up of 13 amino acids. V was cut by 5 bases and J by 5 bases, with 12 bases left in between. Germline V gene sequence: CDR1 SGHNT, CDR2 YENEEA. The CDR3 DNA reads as TGTGCCAGCAGCCAATATGCGGACGAGACCCAGTACTTC. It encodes CASSQYADETQYF.

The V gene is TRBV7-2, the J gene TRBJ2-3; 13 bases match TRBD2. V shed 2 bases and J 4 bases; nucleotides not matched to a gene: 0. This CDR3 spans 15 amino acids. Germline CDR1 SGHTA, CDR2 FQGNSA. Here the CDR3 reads CASSLTSGRADTQYF. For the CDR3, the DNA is TGTGCCAGCAGCTTAACTAGCGGGAGGGCAGATACGCAGTATTTT.

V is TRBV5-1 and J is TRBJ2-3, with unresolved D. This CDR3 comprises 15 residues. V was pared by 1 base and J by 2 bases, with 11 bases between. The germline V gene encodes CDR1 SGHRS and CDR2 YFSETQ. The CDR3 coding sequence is TGCGCCAGCAGCTTGAACGTCGCACCCACAGATACGCAGTATTTT. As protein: CASSLNVAPTDTQYF.

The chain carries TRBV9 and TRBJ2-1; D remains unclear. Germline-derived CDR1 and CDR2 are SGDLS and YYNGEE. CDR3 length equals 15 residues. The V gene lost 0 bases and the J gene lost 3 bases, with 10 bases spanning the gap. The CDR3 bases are TGTGCCAGCAGCGTAGATATTGGCGACTACAATGAGCAGTTCTTC. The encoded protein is CASSVDIGDYNEQFF.

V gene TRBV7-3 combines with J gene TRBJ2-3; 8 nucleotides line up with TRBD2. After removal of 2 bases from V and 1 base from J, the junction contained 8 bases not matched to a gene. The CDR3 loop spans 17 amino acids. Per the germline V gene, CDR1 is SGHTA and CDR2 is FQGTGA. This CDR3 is CASSLAPAGVGTDTQYF. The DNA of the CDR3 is TGTGCCAGCAGCTTAGCCCCAGCGGGAGTGGGCACAGATACGCAGTATTTT.

The CDR3 protein is CASSIGTGGIYEQYF. The CDR3 DNA is TGTGCCAGTAGTATCGGGACAGGGGGCATATACGAGCAGTACTTC. The chain joins TRBV19 to TRBJ2-7; TRBD1 matches 12 bases. CDR1 is LNHDA, CDR2 SQIVND, per germline (reference sequence). This CDR3 has 15 residues. V lost 3 bases to trimming and J lost 4 bases; unmatched junction nucleotides: 4.

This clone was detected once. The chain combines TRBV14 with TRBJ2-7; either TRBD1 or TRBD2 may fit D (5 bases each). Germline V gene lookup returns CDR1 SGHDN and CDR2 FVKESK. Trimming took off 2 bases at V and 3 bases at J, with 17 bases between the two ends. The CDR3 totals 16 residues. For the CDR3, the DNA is TGTGCCAGCAGCCAAAGTATCGGGACGGAACACTACGAGCAGTACTTC. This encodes CASSQSIGTEHYEQYF. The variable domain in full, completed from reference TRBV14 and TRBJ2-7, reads EAGVTQFPSHSVIEKGQTVTLRCDPISGHDNLYWYRRVMGKEIKFLLHFVKESKQDESGMPNNRFLAERTGGTYSTLKVQPAELEDSGVYFCASSQSIGTEHYEQYFGPGTRLTVT.

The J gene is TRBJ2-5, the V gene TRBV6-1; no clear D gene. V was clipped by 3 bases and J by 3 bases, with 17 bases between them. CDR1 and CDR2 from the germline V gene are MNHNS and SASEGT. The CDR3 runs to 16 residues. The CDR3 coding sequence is TGTGCCAGCAGTGAGTGGGTCGACTCGGGCAAAGAGACCCAGTACTTC. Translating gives CASSEWVDSGKETQYF.

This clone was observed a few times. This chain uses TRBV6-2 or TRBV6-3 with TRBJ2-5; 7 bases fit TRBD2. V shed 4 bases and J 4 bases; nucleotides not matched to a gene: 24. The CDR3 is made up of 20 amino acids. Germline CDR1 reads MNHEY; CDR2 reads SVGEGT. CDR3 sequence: CASSSRVGRREAGPGETQYF. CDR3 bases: TGTGCCAGCAGTTCCCGAGTCGGTCGACGGGAGGCCGGCCCGGGAGAGACCCAGTACTTC.

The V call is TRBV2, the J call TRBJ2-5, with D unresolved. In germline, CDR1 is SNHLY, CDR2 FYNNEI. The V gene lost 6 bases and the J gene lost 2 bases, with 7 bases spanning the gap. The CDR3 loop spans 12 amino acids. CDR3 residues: CASSLLQETQYF. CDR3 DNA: TGTGCCAGCAGCCTCCTACAAGAGACCCAGTACTTC.

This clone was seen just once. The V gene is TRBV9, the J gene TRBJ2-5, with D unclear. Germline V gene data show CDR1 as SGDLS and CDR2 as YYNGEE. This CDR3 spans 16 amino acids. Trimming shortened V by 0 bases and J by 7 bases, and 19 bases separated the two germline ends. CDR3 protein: CASSVEGQAVSGTQYF. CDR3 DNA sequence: TGTGCCAGCAGCGTAGAAGGTCAAGCTGTCTCGGGGACCCAGTACTTC.

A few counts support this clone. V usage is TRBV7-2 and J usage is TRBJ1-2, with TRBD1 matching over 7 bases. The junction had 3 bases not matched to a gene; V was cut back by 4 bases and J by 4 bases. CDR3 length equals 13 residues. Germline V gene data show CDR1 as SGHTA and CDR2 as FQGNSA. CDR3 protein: CASSSDRLYGYTF. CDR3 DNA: TGTGCCAGCAGCTCGGACAGGCTCTATGGCTACACCTTC. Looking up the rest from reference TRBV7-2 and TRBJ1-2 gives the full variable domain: GAGVSQSPSNKVTEKGKDVELRCDPISGHTALYWYRQSLGQGLEFLIYFQGNSAPDKSGLPSDRFSAERTGGSVSTLTIQRTQQEDSAVYLCASSSDRLYGYTFGSGTRLTVV.

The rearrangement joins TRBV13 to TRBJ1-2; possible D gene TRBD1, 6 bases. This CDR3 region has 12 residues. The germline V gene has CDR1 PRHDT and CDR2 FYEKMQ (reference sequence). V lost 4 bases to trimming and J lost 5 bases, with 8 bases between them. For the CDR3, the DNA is TGTGCCAGCAGCTCAGGGGTATATGGCTACACCTTC. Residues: CASSSGVYGYTF. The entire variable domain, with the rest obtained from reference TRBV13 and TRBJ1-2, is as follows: AAGVIQSPRHLIKEKRETATLKCYPIPRHDTVYWYQQGPGQDPQFLISFYEKMQSDKGSIPDRFSAQQFSDYHSELNMSSLELGDSALYFCASSSGVYGYTFGSGTRLTVV.